One sample yielded the 31 T cell receptor beta chains listed below, sequenced in a study of T cells in Graves' hyperthyroidism and ophthalmopathy. Amplification of TCR beta CDR3 regions was performed using RNA transcripts as template. TCR CDR3 underwent first-round RT-PCR with the HTBI primer set. TCRdb reprocessed the multiplex PCR reads with MiXCR, giving one entry per CDR3 protein. The sample yields about 96,000 distinct CDR3 sequences, over 50% seen once. Material: blood. The receptors here all came from a woman aged 40 to 50 with Graves' hyperthyroidism.

CDR3 coding DNA: TGTGCCAGCAGCTCAGCAGGGGGAGGTGGGGCCAACGTCCTGACTTTC. Protein: CASSSAGGGGANVLTF. This rearrangement joins TRBV7-8 to TRBJ2-6, with D tentatively TRBD1 (7 bases). Germline V gene data show CDR1 as SGHVS and CDR2 as FQNEAQ. The CDR3 covers 16 residues. Trimming pared 4 bases from V and 3 bases from J, leaving 13 bases between.

The chain links TRBV12-3 or TRBV12-4 to TRBJ1-2; D is perhaps TRBD1 (6 bases). Between the trimmed V and J ends, which lost 1 base and 11 bases, there was a span of 26 bases. The CDR3 loop spans 17 amino acids. DNA for the CDR3: TGTGCCAGCAGTTTAGAGCCCCGACAGGTAAGGACGGAGAGTTACACCTTC. Protein product: CASSLEPRQVRTESYTF.

Notes on this clonotype: One end of the junction varies from germline; a read error may be responsible. This chain uses TRBV29-1 with TRBJ1-4, with TRBD1 as a possible D gene (6 bases). From germline, CDR1 is SQVTM and CDR2 ANQGSEA. The CDR3 spans 14 residues. The CDR3 DNA reads TGCGGCGTTGAAGGCAGGGGCACTAATGAAAAACTGTTTTTT. It yields the protein CGVEGRGTNEKLFF. Drawing the rest from reference TRBV29-1 and TRBJ1-4, the complete variable domain is SAVISQKPSRDICQRGTSLTIQCQVDSQVTMMFWYRQQPGQSLTLIATANQGSEATYESGFVIDKFPISRPNLTFSTLTVSNMSPEDSSIYLCGVEGRGTNEKLFFGSGTQLSVL.

The chain carries TRBV25-1 and TRBJ2-7; TRBD1 agrees at 12 bases. V was pared by 9 bases and J by 5 bases, with 5 bases of the junction left unmatched. CDR1 MGHDK and CDR2 SYGVNS come from the germline V gene. CDR3 length: 13 amino acids. CDR3 sequence reads: CASGTGGRDEQYF. CDR3 in DNA: TGTGCCAGTGGGACAGGGGGCAGAGACGAGCAGTACTTC.

There are many counts of this clonotype. V is TRBV7-9 and J is TRBJ1-1, with a tentative D call TRBD1 (5 bases). The germline V gene has CDR1 SEHNR and CDR2 FQNEAQ (reference sequence). The CDR3 is 20 amino acids. The ends were cut back, 5 bases at V and 1 base at J, with 29 bases in the middle. The CDR3 sequence: CASSPLTHLPGKGGNTEAFF. CDR3 nucleotides: TGTGCCAGCAGCCCCTTAACCCACCTGCCAGGGAAGGGAGGGAACACTGAAGCTTTCTTT.

This clonotype was observed many times. The rearrangement uses TRBV7-8 and TRBJ2-6; D unresolved. Per the germline V gene, CDR1 is SGHVS and CDR2 is FQNEAQ. Trimming took 1 base from V and 0 from J, leaving 13 bases between them. This CDR3 region has 18 residues. Written as DNA, the CDR3 is TGTGCCAGCAGCTTAGGAGTTTGGGCAGCCTCTGGGGCCAACGTCCTGACTTTC. It encodes CASSLGVWAASGANVLTF.

This chain uses TRBV15 with TRBJ1-2; the match to TRBD1 covers 7 bases. CDR3 length: 15 amino acids. V dropped 3 bases and J dropped 6; count of bases not matched to a gene: 10. Germline-derived CDR1 and CDR2 are LNHNV and YYDKDF (reference sequence). The CDR3 coding sequence is TGTGCCACCAGCAGCCCCCGGGACAGCTATAATGGCTACACCTTC. Protein product: CATSSPRDSYNGYTF.

In this sample, this clonotype turned up once. The gene calls are TRBV7-2 and TRBJ2-5; 12 bases are shared with TRBD2. CDR1 is SGHTA, CDR2 FQGNSA, per germline. V lost 1 base and J lost 13; bases outside the gene matches: 10. There are 15 residues in the CDR3. The CDR3 nucleotides read TGTGCCAGCAGCTTAGACTTCGGGGCTAGCGGGAGGGGGTACTTC. It is translated as CASSLDFGASGRGYF.

At least ten counts were recorded for this clonotype. The chain joins TRBV7-8 to TRBJ2-5; TRBD2 aligns across 9 bases. The CDR3 is made up of 17 amino acids. V shed 5 bases, J shed 5 bases, and the junction held 15 bases outside the gene matches. Germline V CDR1 and CDR2: SGHVS, FQNEAQ. The CDR3 coding sequence is TGTGCCAGCAGCCGCCCAGGGGCTAGCGGGATTCGGGAGACCCAGTACTTC. This translates into CASSRPGASGIRETQYF. The full variable domain, in which reference TRBV7-8 and TRBJ2-5 provide the parts outside the CDR3, is GAGVSQSPRYKVAKRGQDVALRCDPISGHVSLFWYQQALGQGPEFLTYFQNEAQLDKSGLPSDRFFAERPEGSVSTLKIQRTQQEDSAVYLCASSRPGASGIRETQYFGPGTRLLVL.

Notes on this clonotype: The conserved closing phenylalanine or tryptophan is absent in this CDR3, likely reflecting a read error. The chain joins TRBV7-9 to TRBJ2-7; 8 bases fit TRBD1. There are 14 residues in the CDR3. Trimming at V came to 6 bases and at J to 2 bases, leaving 6 bases not matched to a gene. Per the germline V gene, CDR1 is SEHNR and CDR2 is FQNEAQ (reference sequence). This chain's CDR3 is CASSVEQGAYEQYL. CDR3 DNA: TGTGCCAGCAGTGTCGAACAGGGGGCCTACGAGCAGTACCTC.

This rearrangement joins TRBV20-1 to TRBJ1-1; 9 positions match TRBD1. The V gene end was trimmed by 0 bases and the J gene end by 11 bases; junction bases not matched to a gene: 13. The CDR3 consists of 15 residues. CDR1 is DFQATT, CDR2 SNEGSKA, per germline (reference sequence). This CDR3 reads CSAREWGTGRGWAFF. DNA for the CDR3: TGCAGTGCTAGAGAGTGGGGGACAGGGAGGGGTTGGGCTTTCTTT.

This clonotype was recorded at least ten times. The V and J genes are TRBV20-1 and TRBJ2-7; maybe TRBD2 (5 bases). Trimming took 6 bases from V and 0 from J, leaving 9 bases between them. CDR3 length: 12 amino acids. The germline V gene encodes CDR1 DFQATT and CDR2 SNEGSKA (reference sequence). For the CDR3, the DNA is TGCAGTGCCTCCGGGGACTCCTACGAGCAGTACTTC. This sequence encodes CSASGDSYEQYF.

Points on this clonotype: A clone one base away is much larger, so this may be a read error. CDR3 amino acids: CASSLGAIGSMGYAF. In nucleotides, the CDR3 is TGTGCCAGCAGCTTAGGTGCAATAGGGAGTATGGGCTACGCCTTC. V gene TRBV7-2 combines with J gene TRBJ1-2; no clear D gene. The CDR3 loop spans 15 amino acids. Germline values: CDR1 SGHTA, CDR2 FQGNSA.

The CDR3 here is CATSRGQDSGANVLTF. The CDR3 region has the DNA TGTGCCACCAGCAGGGGACAGGATTCTGGGGCCAACGTCCTGACTTTC. The genes are TRBV15 and TRBJ2-6; 8 nucleotides align to TRBD1. With 3 bases clipped from V and 1 base from J, the junction kept 2 bases outside the gene matches. Per germline, CDR1 LNHNV and CDR2 YYDKDF (reference sequence). The CDR3 has 16 amino acids.

This clonotype was recorded many times. The chain links TRBV12-3 or TRBV12-4 to TRBJ1-4, with a weak D call TRBD1 (5 bases). V shed 1 base and J shed 13 bases, with 10 bases lying between them. CDR3 length: 12 residues. In DNA form, the CDR3 reads TGTGCCAGCAGTTTAGGGGGGGTCCGACTGTTTTTT. As protein: CASSLGGVRLFF.

Notes on this clonotype: This could be a read error, since a much larger clone is one nucleotide away. This chain connects TRBV20-1 to TRBJ2-2; no clear D gene. The CDR3 sequence is 12 residues long. The V gene's germline CDR1 is DFQATT and CDR2 SNEGSKA (reference sequence). CDR3 bases: TGCAGTGCTACTCTGAACATCGGGGAGCTGTTTTTT. The encoded protein is CSATLNIGELFF.

Many counts were recorded for this clonotype. The rearrangement links TRBV9 to TRBJ1-6; 12 positions match TRBD1. The CDR3 has 16 residues. V gave up 4 bases and J gave up 6 bases; unmatched junction bases: 5. The germline gives CDR1 SGDLS, CDR2 YYNGEE. The CDR3 protein is CASSTRDRGRNSPLHF. The CDR3 nucleotides are TGTGCCAGCAGCACTAGGGACAGGGGGCGTAATTCACCCCTCCACTTT.

The rearrangement joins TRBV5-1 to TRBJ2-7; weak D call: TRBD2 (5 bases). CDR1 and CDR2 from the germline V gene are SGHRS and YFSETQ. Trimming shortened V by 5 bases and J by 6 bases, and 15 bases separated the two germline ends. The CDR3 spans 13 residues. In nucleotides, the CDR3 is TGCGCCAGCAGGCCTCAGAGGGCGGGCGAGCAGTACTTC. It codes for CASRPQRAGEQYF.

The chain joins TRBV4-2 to TRBJ1-2; D remains ambiguous. V lost 4 bases and J lost 4, with 10 bases in between. In germline, CDR1 is LGHNA, CDR2 YNFKEQ. The CDR3 is 13 residues long. DNA of the CDR3: TGTGCCAGCAGCCCCCCAGTTCTCTATGGCTACACCTTC. Encoded protein: CASSPPVLYGYTF.

The V gene is TRBV29-1, the J gene TRBJ2-5; 8 nucleotides align to TRBD2. CDR1 and CDR2 from the germline V gene are SQVTM and ANQGSEA. The CDR3 length is 13 residues. The V segment lost 6 bases and the J segment 5 bases; nucleotides outside the gene matches: 8. The chain's CDR3 is CSVEREIRETQYF. CDR3 bases: TGCAGCGTAGAGCGGGAGATCAGGGAGACCCAGTACTTC.

The chain links TRBV29-1 to TRBJ2-6, with TRBD1 identical over 8 bases. The germline gives CDR1 SQVTM, CDR2 ANQGSEA. This CDR3 has 15 residues. V lost 7 bases, J lost 0 bases, and 5 bases stayed unmatched. CDR3 loop: CSGRTGSSGANVLTF. The CDR3 nucleotides read TGCAGCGGTAGGACAGGGAGCTCTGGGGCCAACGTCCTGACTTTC.

The gene calls are TRBV25-1 and TRBJ1-2; the D gene is possibly TRBD1 (5 bases). This CDR3 contains 15 residues. Germline-derived CDR1 and CDR2 are MGHDK and SYGVNS. Trimming stripped 7 bases from V and 7 bases from J, with 22 bases between. This CDR3 is CASKDSVVDPRGYTF. CDR3 DNA: TGTGCCAGCAAAGACAGCGTTGTGGATCCCCGTGGCTACACCTTC.

As for this clonotype: One end of the junction does not line up with germline, which may come from a read error. The chain is built from TRBV20-1 and TRBJ2-5; 9 bases fit TRBD1. The CDR3 consists of 15 residues. CDR1 and CDR2 from the germline V gene are DFQATT and SNEGSKA (reference sequence). CDR3 in amino acids: CSAGESGTGWGAQYF. The CDR3 DNA reads TGCAGTGCTGGAGAGTCCGGGACAGGGTGGGGCGCCCAGTACTTC.

This chain links TRBV20-1 with TRBJ2-5; 10 bases align to TRBD1. This CDR3 comprises 16 residues. Germline loops: CDR1 DFQATT, CDR2 SNEGSKA (reference sequence). J gave up 5 bases and V 4 bases, and 13 bases lay outside the gene matches. The CDR3 DNA follows: TGCAGTGCTATTGTGACGGGACAGGGGTTGTACGAGACCCAGTACTTC. It encodes CSAIVTGQGLYETQYF.

The rearrangement joins TRBV6-5 to TRBJ2-5, with D unresolved. The V gene's germline CDR1 is MNHEY and CDR2 SVGAGI. V lost 6 bases and J 3 bases, leaving 14 bases between the germline ends. CDR3 size: 14 residues. Here the CDR3 DNA reads TGTGCCAGCAGCCAAGACCCGTCGAAAGAGACCCAGTACTTC. Protein product: CASSQDPSKETQYF.

In this sample, this clonotype turned up many times. The genes are TRBV12-3 or TRBV12-4 and TRBJ2-7, with no clear D. V was clipped by 1 base and J by 5 bases, with 3 bases between them. CDR3 length: 11 amino acids. CDR3 loop: CASSLGNEQYF. In DNA form, the CDR3 reads TGTGCCAGCAGTTTAGGGAACGAGCAGTACTTC.

This chain joins TRBV13 and TRBJ1-5; a possible D gene is TRBD1 (5 bases). Germline V lookup: CDR1 PRHDT, CDR2 FYEKMQ (reference sequence). V shed 5 bases and J shed 4 bases, with 18 bases lying between them. The CDR3 is 16 amino acids. The CDR3 here is CASSGTTIGRNQPQHF. The CDR3 coding sequence is TGTGCCAGCAGCGGGACGACAATCGGTCGGAATCAGCCCCAGCATTTT.

This chain connects TRBV20-1 to TRBJ1-5; D is possibly TRBD1 (5 bases). With 3 bases removed from V and 11 bases from J, the gap between germline ends came to 26 bases. Germline V lookup: CDR1 DFQATT, CDR2 SNEGSKA (reference sequence). The CDR3 has 16 amino acids. Written as DNA, the CDR3 is TGCAGTGCTAGGCCTAATCTAGGGTGGGACCAAGAGACCCAGCATTTT. Translated: CSARPNLGWDQETQHF.

V usage is TRBV19 and J usage is TRBJ2-5; the D gene is possibly TRBD2 (5 bases). Germline CDR1 reads LNHDA; CDR2 reads SQIVND (reference sequence). The CDR3 contains 13 residues. Trimming left V 4 bases short and J 7 bases short, with 13 bases between. The CDR3 DNA sequence: TGTGCCAGTAGTAGCGACTTCGCGGGGACCCAGTACTTC. Amino acid sequence: CASSSDFAGTQYF.

This clonotype occurred many times. The rearrangement uses TRBV28 and TRBJ1-1; D may be TRBD1 (6 bases). This CDR3 contains 13 residues. Germline V gives CDR1 MDHEN, CDR2 SYDVKM. Trimming pared 3 bases from V and 5 bases from J, leaving 10 bases between. The CDR3 region is CASSLHRDTEAFF. The CDR3 DNA is TGTGCCAGCAGTTTGCACAGGGATACTGAAGCTTTCTTT. The variable domain in full, with the rest retrieved from reference TRBV28 and TRBJ1-1, is DVKVTQSSRYLVKRTGEKVFLECVQDMDHENMFWYRQDPGLGLRLIYFSYDVKMKEKGDIPEGYSVSREKKERFSLILESASTNQTSMYLCASSLHRDTEAFFGQGTRLTVV.

By share, this clonotype counts as medium-sized. The V call is TRBV15, the J call TRBJ1-2, with D possibly TRBD1 on 5 matching bases. Trimming cost V 1 base and J 4 bases, with 7 bases left between them. The V gene's germline CDR1 is LNHNV and CDR2 YYDKDF (reference sequence). This CDR3 comprises 13 residues. CDR3 in amino acids: CATSRGGGYGYTF. The CDR3 DNA follows: TGTGCCACCAGCAGAGGGGGCGGCTATGGCTACACCTTC.